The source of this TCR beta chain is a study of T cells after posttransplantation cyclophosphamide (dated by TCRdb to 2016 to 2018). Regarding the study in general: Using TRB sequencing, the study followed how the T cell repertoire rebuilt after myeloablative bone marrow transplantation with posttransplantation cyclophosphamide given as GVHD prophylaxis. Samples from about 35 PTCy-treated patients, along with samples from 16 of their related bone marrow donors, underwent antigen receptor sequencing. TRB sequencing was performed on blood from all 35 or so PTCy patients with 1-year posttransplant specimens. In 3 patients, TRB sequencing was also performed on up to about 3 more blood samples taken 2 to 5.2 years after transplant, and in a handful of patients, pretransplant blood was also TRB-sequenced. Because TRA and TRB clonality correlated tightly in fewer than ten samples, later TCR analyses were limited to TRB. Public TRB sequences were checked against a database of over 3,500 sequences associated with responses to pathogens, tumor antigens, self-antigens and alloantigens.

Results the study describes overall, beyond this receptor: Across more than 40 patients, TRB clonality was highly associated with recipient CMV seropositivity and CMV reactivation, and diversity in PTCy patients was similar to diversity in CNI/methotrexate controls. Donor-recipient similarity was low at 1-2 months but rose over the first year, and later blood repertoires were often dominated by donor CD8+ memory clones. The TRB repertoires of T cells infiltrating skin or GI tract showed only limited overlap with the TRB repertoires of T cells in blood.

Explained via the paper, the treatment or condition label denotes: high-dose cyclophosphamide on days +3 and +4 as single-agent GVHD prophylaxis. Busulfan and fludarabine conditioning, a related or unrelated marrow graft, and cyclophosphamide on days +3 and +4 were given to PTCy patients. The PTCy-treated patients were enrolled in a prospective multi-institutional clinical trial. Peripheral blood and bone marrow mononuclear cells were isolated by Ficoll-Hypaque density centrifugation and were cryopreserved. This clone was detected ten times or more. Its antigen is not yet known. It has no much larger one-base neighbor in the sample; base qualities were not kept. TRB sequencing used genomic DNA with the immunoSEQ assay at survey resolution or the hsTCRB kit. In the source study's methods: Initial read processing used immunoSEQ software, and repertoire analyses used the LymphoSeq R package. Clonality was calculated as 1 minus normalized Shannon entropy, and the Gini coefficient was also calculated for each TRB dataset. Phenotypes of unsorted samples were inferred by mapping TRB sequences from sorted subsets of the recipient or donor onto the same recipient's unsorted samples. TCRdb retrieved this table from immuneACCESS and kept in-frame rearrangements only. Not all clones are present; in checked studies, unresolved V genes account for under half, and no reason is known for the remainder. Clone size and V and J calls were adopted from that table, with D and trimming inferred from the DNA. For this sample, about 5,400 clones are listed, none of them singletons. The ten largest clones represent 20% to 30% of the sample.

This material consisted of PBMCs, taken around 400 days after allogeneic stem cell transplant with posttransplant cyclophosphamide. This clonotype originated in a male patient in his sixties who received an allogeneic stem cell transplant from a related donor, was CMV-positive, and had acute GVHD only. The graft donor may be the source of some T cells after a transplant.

The bases are TGTGCCATCAGTCTCGGGACAGTTCAAGAGACCCAGTACTTC. This gives the protein CAISLGTVQETQYF. This receptor chain uses TRBV10-3 and TRBJ2-5; TRBD1 lines up with 7 middle nucleotides. The CDR3 starts with the cysteine, ends with the phenylalanine, and has 14 residues. This entry keeps only the CDR3 DNA: 42 bases, framed from base 1. As encoded in the germline V gene, CDR1 is ENHRY while CDR2 is SYGVKD. The junction shows trimming of 5 bases on V and 2 bases on J, and the gene matches do not reach 5 bases of it.